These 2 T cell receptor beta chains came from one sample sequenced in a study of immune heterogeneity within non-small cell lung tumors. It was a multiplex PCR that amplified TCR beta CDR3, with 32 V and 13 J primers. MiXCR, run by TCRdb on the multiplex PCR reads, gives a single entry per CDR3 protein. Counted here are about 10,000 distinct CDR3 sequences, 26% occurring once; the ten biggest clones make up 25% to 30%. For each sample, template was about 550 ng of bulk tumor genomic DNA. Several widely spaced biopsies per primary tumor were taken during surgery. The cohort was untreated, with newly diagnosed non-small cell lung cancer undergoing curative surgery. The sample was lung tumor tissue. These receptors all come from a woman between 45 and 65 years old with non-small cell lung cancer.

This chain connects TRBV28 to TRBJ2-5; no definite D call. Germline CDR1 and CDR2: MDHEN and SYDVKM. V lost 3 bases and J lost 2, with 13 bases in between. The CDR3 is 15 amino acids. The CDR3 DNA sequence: TGTGCCAGCAGTTTGGGTTGGGCAGAGCAAGAGACCCAGTACTTC. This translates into CASSLGWAEQETQYF.

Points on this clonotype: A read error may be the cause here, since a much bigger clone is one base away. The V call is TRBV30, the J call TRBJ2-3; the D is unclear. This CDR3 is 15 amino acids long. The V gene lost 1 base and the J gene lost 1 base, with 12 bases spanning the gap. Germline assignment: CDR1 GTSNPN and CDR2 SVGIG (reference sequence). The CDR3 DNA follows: TGTGCCTGGAGTGGTGTATTGGTGGGCACAGATACGCAGTATTTT. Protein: CAWSGVLVGTDTQYF. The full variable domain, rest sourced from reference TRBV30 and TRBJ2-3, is SQTIHQWPATLVQPVGSPLSLECTVEGTSNPNLYWYRQAAGRGLQLLFYSVGIGQISSEVPQNLSASRPQDRQFILSSKKLLLSDSGFYLCAWSGVLVGTDTQYFGPGTRLTVL.